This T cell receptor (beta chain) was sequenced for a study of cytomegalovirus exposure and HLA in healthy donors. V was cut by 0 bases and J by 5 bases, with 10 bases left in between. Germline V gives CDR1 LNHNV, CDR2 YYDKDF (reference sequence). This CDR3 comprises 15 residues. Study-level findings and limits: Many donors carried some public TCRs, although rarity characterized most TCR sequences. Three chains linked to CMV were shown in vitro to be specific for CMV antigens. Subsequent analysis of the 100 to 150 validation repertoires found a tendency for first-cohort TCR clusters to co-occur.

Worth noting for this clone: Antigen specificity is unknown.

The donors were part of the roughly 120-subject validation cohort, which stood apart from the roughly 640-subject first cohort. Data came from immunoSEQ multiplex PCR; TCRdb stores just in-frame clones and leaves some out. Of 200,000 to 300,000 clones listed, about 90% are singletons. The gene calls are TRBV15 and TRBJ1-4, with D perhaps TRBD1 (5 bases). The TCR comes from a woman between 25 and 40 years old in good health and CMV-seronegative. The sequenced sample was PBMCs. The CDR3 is CATSRDKAGNEKLFF. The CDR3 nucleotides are TGTGCCACCAGCAGAGATAAGGCAGGGAATGAAAAACTGTTTTTT.